This T cell receptor (beta chain) was retrieved from a study of beta chain features in type 1 diabetes. Study results and limitations: A potential influence of HLA type upon TCRB rearrangement remained unresolved herein. Researchers cautioned that cDNA sequencing could over-represent cells with high TCR expression.

Every bit of the isolated RNA underwent reverse transcription, so sequencing read expressed TCRB transcripts. For naive, central memory and regulatory T cell samples, reads averaged around 3.5 million. Clones were read by immunoSEQ multiplex PCR, and TCRdb kept only the in-frame ones, dropping some. The sample contains 900,000 or so clones, roughly 15% of which appear only once. This clone was observed a few times. Its antigen is undetermined. V was cut by 5 bases and J by 9 bases, with 11 bases left in between. Germline V lookup: CDR1 MDHEN, CDR2 SYDVKM. The CDR3 is 12 residues long. This TCR was recovered from a woman aged 18-29 years in good health. Sequencing was carried out using naive CD4+ T cells from blood. The V gene is TRBV28, the J gene TRBJ1-5; D unresolved. The CDR3: CASSPRFAPQHF. The CDR3 bases are TGTGCCAGCAGTCCCCGCTTCGCGCCCCAGCATTTT.